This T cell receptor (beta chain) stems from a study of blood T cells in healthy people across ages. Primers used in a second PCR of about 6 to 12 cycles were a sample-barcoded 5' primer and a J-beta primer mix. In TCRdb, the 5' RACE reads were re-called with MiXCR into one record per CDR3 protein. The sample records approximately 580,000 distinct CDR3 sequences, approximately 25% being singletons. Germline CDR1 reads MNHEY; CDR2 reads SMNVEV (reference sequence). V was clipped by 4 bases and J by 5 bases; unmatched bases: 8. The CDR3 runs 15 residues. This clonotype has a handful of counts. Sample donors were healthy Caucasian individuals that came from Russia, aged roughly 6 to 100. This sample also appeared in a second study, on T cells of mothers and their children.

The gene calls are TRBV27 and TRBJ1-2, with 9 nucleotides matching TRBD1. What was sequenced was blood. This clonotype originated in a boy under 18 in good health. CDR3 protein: CASSWDRDFLYGYTF. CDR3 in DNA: TGTGCCAGCAGTTGGGACAGGGATTTTTTGTATGGCTACACCTTC.